The rows below give T cell receptor beta chains drawn from one sample of a study of T cell responses to AZD1222 COVID-19 vaccine. Sequencing used immunoSEQ multiplex PCR; TCRdb keeps in-frame clones, though not all of them. The table includes around 80,000 clones, 70% to 90% detected once. Specimen: peripheral blood, collected on day 0 of AZD1222 vaccination. These receptors originate from an adult in good health. Each CDR3 is given with its conserved first and last residue. Fields, in order: V gene, D gene, clone size, J gene, CDR3 DNA, CDR3 protein. The D gene is left open where the match is weak. Size is omitted from some rows. Given values are once, few, many or a class for expanded clones.

V: TRBV5-4
D: TRBD1
size: .
J: TRBJ1-2
DNA: TGTGCCAGCAGCTCCAACAGGGGATCCCTAAGTGGCTACACCTTC
CDR3: CASSSNRGSLSGYTF

V: TRBV5-4
D: TRBD1
size: .
J: TRBJ1-5
DNA: TGTGCCAGCAGCTATGGACAGGGCATTAATCAGCCCCAGCATTTT
CDR3: CASSYGQGINQPQHF

V: TRBV5-1
D: .
size: once
J: TRBJ1-5
DNA: TGCGCCAGCAGCTTGGACTCAGGGGTGGATCAGCCCCAGCATTTT
CDR3: CASSLDSGVDQPQHF

V: TRBV27
D: TRBD1
size: .
J: TRBJ1-1
DNA: TGTGCCAGCAGTTCGCTTAGGGTAACGCGGTCGGCCAGGGGGCACAGAGAAGCTTTCTTT
CDR3: CASSSLRVTRSARGHREAFF

V: TRBV28
D: .
size: .
J: TRBJ1-6
DNA: TGTGCCAACTCCCAGGGAAGGGATTCACCCCTCCACTTT
CDR3: CANSQGRDSPLHF

V: TRBV5-1
D: TRBD1
size: once
J: TRBJ1-3
DNA: TGCGCCAGCAGCGTCCAGGGGGACGTAAGCTCTGGAAACACCATATATTTT
CDR3: CASSVQGDVSSGNTIYF

V: TRBV18
D: .
size: .
J: TRBJ1-1
DNA: TGTGCCAGCTCACCAGGGGGAAACACTGAAGCTTTCTTT
CDR3: CASSPGGNTEAFF

V: TRBV19
D: TRBD2
size: .
J: TRBJ2-4
DNA: TGTGCCAGTAGTATAACTAGCGGGAGAGGCAAAAACATTCAGTACTTC
CDR3: CASSITSGRGKNIQYF

V: TRBV5-1
D: .
size: .
J: TRBJ2-3
DNA: TGCGCCAGCAAATCTCGGGCTGACGGGACAGATACGCAGTATTTT
CDR3: CASKSRADGTDTQYF

V: TRBV5-1
D: TRBD2
size: .
J: TRBJ2-7
DNA: TGCGCCAGCAGCTCGGGGACTAGATCCATCGGCGAGCAGTACTTC
CDR3: CASSSGTRSIGEQYF

V: TRBV2
D: TRBD1
size: .
J: TRBJ2-4
DNA: TGTGCCAGCAGGGATCTAGCTGGACAGGAGCTCTACGTCGGCATTCAGTACTTC
CDR3: CASRDLAGQELYVGIQYF

V: TRBV9
D: .
size: few
J: TRBJ1-2
DNA: TGTGCCAGCAGCGTAGATTCGGGGGTTGGGGGCTACACCTTC
CDR3: CASSVDSGVGGYTF

V: TRBV10-3
D: TRBD2
size: .
J: TRBJ2-2
DNA: TGTGCCATCAGTGAGTCGGCTAGCGGGGGAGCGAACACCGGGGAGCTGTTTTTT
CDR3: CAISESASGGANTGELFF

V: TRBV19
D: .
size: .
J: TRBJ2-5
DNA: TGTGCCAGTAGTACTGTTAGCAGCCAAGAGACCCAGTACTTC
CDR3: CASSTVSSQETQYF

V: TRBV20-1
D: .
size: .
J: TRBJ1-1
DNA: TGCAGTGCTGACAGAGGGGCGGAAGCTTTCTTT
CDR3: CSADRGAEAFF

V: TRBV11-3
D: .
size: .
J: TRBJ1-4
DNA: TGTGCCAGCAGGAAGCCCCGGGTGGCTAATGAAAAACTGTTTTTT
CDR3: CASRKPRVANEKLFF

V: TRBV28
D: .
size: .
J: TRBJ1-2
DNA: TGTGCCAGCAGTTCCCATGATGGGGGGATTGGCTACACCTTC
CDR3: CASSSHDGGIGYTF

V: TRBV28
D: .
size: few
J: TRBJ1-1
DNA: TGTGCCAGCGAGGGACAACCAAACACTGAAGCTTTCTTT
CDR3: CASEGQPNTEAFF

V: TRBV18
D: .
size: .
J: TRBJ2-2
DNA: TGTGCCAGCTGCGCCCGGGCCAGCGCGGCCGGGGAGCTGTTTTTT
CDR3: CASCARASAAGELFF

V: TRBV6-5
D: .
size: .
J: TRBJ1-2
DNA: TGTGCCAGCAGTTCCACAGGGTACTATGGCTACACCTTC
CDR3: CASSSTGYYGYTF

V: TRBV6-5
D: .
size: .
J: TRBJ1-2
DNA: TGTGCCAGCAGACCCGGACAGCGTGGCTACACCTTC
CDR3: CASRPGQRGYTF

V: TRBV28
D: TRBD1
size: .
J: TRBJ1-2
DNA: TGTGCCAGCAGCCCCGGGGACAGGTGGAGGGTGGGCTACACCTTC
CDR3: CASSPGDRWRVGYTF

V: TRBV12-3/TRBV12-4
D: .
size: .
J: TRBJ1-4
DNA: TGTGCCAGCAGAAGGGGAGTTGAAAAACTGTTTTTT
CDR3: CASRRGVEKLFF

V: TRBV10-2
D: .
size: .
J: TRBJ2-5
DNA: TGCGCCAGCAGTTTACTGGACAGTCAAGAGACCCAGTACTTC
CDR3: CASSLLDSQETQYF

V: TRBV7-2
D: .
size: .
J: TRBJ1-5
DNA: TGTGCCAGCAGCTTAGAGGCCAGAACCAATCAGCCCCAGCATTTT
CDR3: CASSLEARTNQPQHF

V: TRBV29-1
D: TRBD2
size: .
J: TRBJ2-1
DNA: TGCAGCGTTGTGGGGATTAGGACTAGCGGGTTCAATGAGCAGTTCTTC
CDR3: CSVVGIRTSGFNEQFF

V: TRBV6-5
D: TRBD2
size: once
J: TRBJ2-1
DNA: TGTGCCAGCAGCGGCGGGACTAGCTGGCAGTTCTTC
CDR3: CASSGGTSWQFF

V: TRBV3-1/TRBV3-2
D: TRBD2
size: .
J: TRBJ2-2
DNA: TGTGCCAGCAGCCAAGATCAGGCGGGGGGGCCGACGGAGCTGTTTTTT
CDR3: CASSQDQAGGPTELFF

V: TRBV9
D: .
size: .
J: TRBJ1-4
DNA: TGTGCCAGCAGCGTAGGTGGGGCTAATGAAAAACTGTTTTTT
CDR3: CASSVGGANEKLFF

V: TRBV28
D: .
size: .
J: TRBJ1-2
DNA: TGTGCCAGCACCTTATTCACAGGGTCTTGGGGCTACACCTTC
CDR3: CASTLFTGSWGYTF

V: TRBV11-1
D: TRBD2
size: .
J: TRBJ2-5
DNA: TGTGCCAGCGGTAGCGGGGGCCTGTACCAAGAGACCCAGTACTTC
CDR3: CASGSGGLYQETQYF

V: TRBV10-1
D: .
size: .
J: TRBJ2-3
DNA: TGCGCCAGCAGTGGGGGCAGCCTCACAGATACGCAGTATTTT
CDR3: CASSGGSLTDTQYF

V: TRBV5-6
D: .
size: .
J: TRBJ1-6
DNA: TGTGCCAGCAGCTCAGGGATCCTTTCACCCCTCCACTTT
CDR3: CASSSGILSPLHF

V: TRBV12-5
D: TRBD1
size: .
J: TRBJ1-2
DNA: TGTGCTAGTGGTTTGGGACAGGGGGTATATGGCTACACCTTC
CDR3: CASGLGQGVYGYTF

V: TRBV2
D: .
size: .
J: TRBJ2-3
DNA: TGTGCCAGCAGTGTAGATCTAACAGGAACAGATACGCAGTATTTT
CDR3: CASSVDLTGTDTQYF

V: TRBV5-1
D: .
size: .
J: TRBJ1-6
DNA: TGCGCCAGCAGTAGGGCAGGGGTCCGGTCACCCCTCCACTTT
CDR3: CASSRAGVRSPLHF

V: TRBV7-2
D: TRBD1
size: .
J: TRBJ2-3
DNA: TGTGCCAGCAGCCCCGCAACAGGGGCAGATACGCAGTATTTT
CDR3: CASSPATGADTQYF

V: TRBV29-1
D: .
size: .
J: TRBJ1-1
DNA: TGCAGCGTGGGGACATCGAACACTGAAGCTTTCTTT
CDR3: CSVGTSNTEAFF

V: TRBV7-2
D: .
size: .
J: TRBJ1-2
DNA: TGTGCCAGCAGCGGGGGGCAGGGCCGTTGGGGCTACACCTTC
CDR3: CASSGGQGRWGYTF

V: TRBV5-1
D: TRBD1
size: .
J: TRBJ1-2
DNA: TGCGCCAGCAGCTCAGACAGGGGGTTCGGCTACACCTTC
CDR3: CASSSDRGFGYTF

V: TRBV14
D: .
size: once
J: TRBJ2-1
DNA: TGTGCCAGCAGCCAAGGGACTTTCTCCTACAATGAGCAGTTCTTC
CDR3: CASSQGTFSYNEQFF

V: TRBV6-1
D: .
size: .
J: TRBJ1-4
DNA: TGTGCCAGCAGTGAGAGACGAGGACACTCTAATGAAAAACTGTTTTTT
CDR3: CASSERRGHSNEKLFF

V: TRBV11-2
D: .
size: .
J: TRBJ2-5
DNA: TGTGCCAGCAGCCGCCACGCGGGGCCGTCTCAAGAGACCCAGTACTTC
CDR3: CASSRHAGPSQETQYF

V: TRBV2
D: TRBD2
size: .
J: TRBJ2-1
DNA: TGTGCCAGCAATATACTAGCGGGAGGGTTAGGTGAGCAGTTCTTC
CDR3: CASNILAGGLGEQFF

V: TRBV7-9
D: TRBD2
size: .
J: TRBJ2-7
DNA: TGTGCCAGCAGCCGAGGGCTAGCGGGATTTCAGGGCGGGGACGAGCAGTACTTC
CDR3: CASSRGLAGFQGGDEQYF

V: TRBV5-1
D: TRBD1
size: .
J: TRBJ1-2
DNA: TGCGCCAGCAGCTCCCTCCCGGGACAGGAGCCCATATTTAACTATGGCTACACCTTC
CDR3: CASSSLPGQEPIFNYGYTF

V: TRBV11-1
D: .
size: .
J: TRBJ2-5
DNA: TGTGCCAGCAGCTTTCGGCAGGGGGAGGAGGAGACCCAGTACTTC
CDR3: CASSFRQGEEETQYF

V: TRBV3-1/TRBV3-2
D: .
size: .
J: TRBJ2-7
DNA: TGTGCCAGCAGCCAAGATCTCAGGAGCTCCTACGAGCAGTACTTC
CDR3: CASSQDLRSSYEQYF

V: TRBV7-2
D: .
size: .
J: TRBJ1-2
DNA: TGTGCCAGCAGCTTACTCAGGGGTTCTCACTATGGCTACACCTTC
CDR3: CASSLLRGSHYGYTF

V: TRBV7-9
D: TRBD2
size: .
J: TRBJ2-1
DNA: TGTGCCAGCAGCACCGGACTAGCGGGACGGGCTCCCAATGAGCAGTTCTTC
CDR3: CASSTGLAGRAPNEQFF

V: TRBV7-9
D: TRBD1
size: .
J: TRBJ1-4
DNA: TGTGCCAGCACCCTTAACGGGCGACCGGGACAGGAGAACGAAAAACTGTTTTTT
CDR3: CASTLNGRPGQENEKLFF

V: TRBV28
D: .
size: .
J: TRBJ1-6
DNA: TGTGCCAGCAGTTCCGAGAATAATTCACCCCTCCACTTT
CDR3: CASSSENNSPLHF

V: TRBV7-2
D: .
size: .
J: TRBJ1-4
DNA: TGTGCCAGCAGCTCAACATCGGCGGCAACTAATGAAAAACTGTTTTTT
CDR3: CASSSTSAATNEKLFF

V: TRBV2
D: .
size: .
J: TRBJ1-2
DNA: TGTGCCAGCAGTGCGTCCACCTATGGCTACACCTTC
CDR3: CASSASTYGYTF

V: TRBV19
D: TRBD1
size: .
J: TRBJ1-4
DNA: TGTGCCAGTAGTATCAACAGGGGTTCAACTAATGAAAAACTGTTTTTT
CDR3: CASSINRGSTNEKLFF

V: TRBV6-5
D: .
size: .
J: TRBJ1-2
DNA: TGTGCCAGCAGGGAGGACGGGAACTATGGCTACACCTTC
CDR3: CASREDGNYGYTF

V: TRBV7-8
D: .
size: .
J: TRBJ2-7
DNA: TGTGCCAGCAGCTTAGGGGTCGTCGGGTTCCACGAGCAGTACTTC
CDR3: CASSLGVVGFHEQYF